This TCR beta chain was retrieved from a study of regulatory T cells in long-lasting Graves disease. On the study more broadly: Persistent cases were those of Graves' disease that involved over 5 years of antithyroid drugs with positive TSH receptor antibodies. General observations from the study: When disease was persistent, TRBV28, TRBJ1-2 and TRBJ2-5 were the favored segments. It was peripheral blood alone, not thyroid tissue, that was studied. Lower TCR diversity characterized persistent Graves' patients relative to newly diagnosed patients.

Assembly of TCR beta libraries relied on iRepertoire HTBI primers together with Arm-PCR of CDR3 regions. TCRdb recomputed calls from the multiplex PCR reads with MiXCR, one row per CDR3 protein. The repertoire consists of 400,000 to 500,000 distinct CDR3 sequences, with roughly 21% occurring once and the leading ten covering roughly an eighth. This clonotype was seen repeatedly, ten times or more. The target antigen is unknown. Time point denoted: persistent/refractory GD, antithyroid drugs over 5 years with positive TRAb. From RNA extracted from PBMCs, the TCR library was made. The CDR3 covers 13 residues. Trimming took off 5 bases at V and 4 bases at J, with 8 bases between the two ends. Germline CDR1 SGHTA, CDR2 FQGNSA.

The genes are TRBV7-2 and TRBJ2-2; D remains unclear. The TCR sequence derives from a female donor with Graves disease. The material was peripheral blood mononuclear cells (PBMCs), obtained when the disease was refractory, from a patient treated with antithyroid drugs. The CDR3, as DNA: TGTGCCAGCAGCATAGGTATCACCGGGGAGCTGTTTTTT. It yields the protein CASSIGITGELFF.